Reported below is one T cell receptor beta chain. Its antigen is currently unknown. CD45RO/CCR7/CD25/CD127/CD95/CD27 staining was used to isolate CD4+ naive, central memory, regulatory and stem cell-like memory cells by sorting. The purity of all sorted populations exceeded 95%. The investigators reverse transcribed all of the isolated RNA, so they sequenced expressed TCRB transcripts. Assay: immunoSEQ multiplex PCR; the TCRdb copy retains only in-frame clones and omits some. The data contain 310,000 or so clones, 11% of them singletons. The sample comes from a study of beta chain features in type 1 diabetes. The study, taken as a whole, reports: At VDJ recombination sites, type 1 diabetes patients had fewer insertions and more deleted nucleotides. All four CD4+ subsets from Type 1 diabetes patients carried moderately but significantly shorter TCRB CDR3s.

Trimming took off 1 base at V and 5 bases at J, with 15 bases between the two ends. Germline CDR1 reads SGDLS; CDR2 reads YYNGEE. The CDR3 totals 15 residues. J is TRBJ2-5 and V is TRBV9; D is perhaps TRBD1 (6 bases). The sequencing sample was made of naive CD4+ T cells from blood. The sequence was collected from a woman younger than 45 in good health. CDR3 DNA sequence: TGTGCCAGCAGCGTAATGGGACACACCACGGAGACCCAGTACTTC. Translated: CASSVMGHTTETQYF.